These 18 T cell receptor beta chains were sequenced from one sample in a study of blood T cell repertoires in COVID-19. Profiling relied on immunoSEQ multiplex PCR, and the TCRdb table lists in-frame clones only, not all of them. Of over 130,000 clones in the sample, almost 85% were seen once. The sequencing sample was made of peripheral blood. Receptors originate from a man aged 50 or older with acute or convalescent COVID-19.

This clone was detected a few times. The CDR3 region is CASSLYGNTIYF. The CDR3 DNA follows: TGCGCCAGCAGCTTGTATGGAAACACCATATATTTT. This chain uses TRBV5-1 with TRBJ1-3, with D uncertain. The germline gives CDR1 SGHRS, CDR2 YFSETQ. The CDR3 runs to 12 residues. V gave up 1 base and J gave up 3 bases, with 2 bases separating them.

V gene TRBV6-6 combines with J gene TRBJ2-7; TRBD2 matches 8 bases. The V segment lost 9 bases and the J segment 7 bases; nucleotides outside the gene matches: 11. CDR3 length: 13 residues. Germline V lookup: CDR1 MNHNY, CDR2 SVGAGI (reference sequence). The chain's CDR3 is CASRGTRMYEQYF. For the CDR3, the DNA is TGTGCCAGTCGAGGGACTAGGATGTATGAGCAGTACTTC.

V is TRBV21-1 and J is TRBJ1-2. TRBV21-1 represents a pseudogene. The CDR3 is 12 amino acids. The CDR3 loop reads CASRRGGDGYTF. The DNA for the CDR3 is TGTGCCAGCCGTAGGGGGGGAGATGGCTACACCTTC.

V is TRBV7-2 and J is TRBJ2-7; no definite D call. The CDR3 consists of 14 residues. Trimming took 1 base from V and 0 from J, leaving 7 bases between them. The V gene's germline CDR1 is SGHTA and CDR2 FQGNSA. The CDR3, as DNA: TGTGCCAGCAGCTTAGTAATCTCCTCCTACGAGCAGTACTTC. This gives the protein CASSLVISSYEQYF.

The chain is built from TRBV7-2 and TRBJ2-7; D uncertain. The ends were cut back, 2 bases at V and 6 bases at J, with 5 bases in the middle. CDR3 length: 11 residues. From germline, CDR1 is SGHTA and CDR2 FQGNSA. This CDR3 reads CASSLYFEQYF. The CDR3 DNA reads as TGTGCCAGCAGCTTATATTTCGAGCAGTACTTC.

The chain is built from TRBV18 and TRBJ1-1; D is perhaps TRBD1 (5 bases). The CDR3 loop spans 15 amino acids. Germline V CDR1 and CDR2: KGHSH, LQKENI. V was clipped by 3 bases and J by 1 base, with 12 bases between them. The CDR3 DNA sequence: TGTGCCAGCTCACCGACGACAGAGCAGAACACTGAAGCTTTCTTT. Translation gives CASSPTTEQNTEAFF.

The CDR3 DNA is TGTGCCAGCAGTCAACCCTACAGGGGTGGTAGGGCTAACTATGGCTACACCTTC. Protein product: CASSQPYRGGRANYGYTF. This chain uses TRBV7-9 with TRBJ1-2; the match to TRBD1 covers 7 bases. The V gene's germline CDR1 is SEHNR and CDR2 FQNEAQ (reference sequence). This CDR3 has 18 amino acids. V shed 6 bases, J shed 0 bases, and the junction held 16 bases outside the gene matches.

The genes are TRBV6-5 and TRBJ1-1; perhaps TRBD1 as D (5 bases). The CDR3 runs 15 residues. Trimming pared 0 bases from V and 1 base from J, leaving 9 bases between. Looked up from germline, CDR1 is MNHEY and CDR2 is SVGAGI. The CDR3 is CASSYSPGQNTEAFF. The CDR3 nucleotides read TGTGCCAGCAGTTACTCCCCAGGGCAGAACACTGAAGCTTTCTTT.

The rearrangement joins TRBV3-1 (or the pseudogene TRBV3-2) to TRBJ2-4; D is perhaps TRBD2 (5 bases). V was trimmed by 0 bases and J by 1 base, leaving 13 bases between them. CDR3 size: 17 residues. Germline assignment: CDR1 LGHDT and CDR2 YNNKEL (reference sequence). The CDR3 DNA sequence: TGTGCCAGCAGCCAAGAGGCGAGCGGAAGGGCCAAAAACATTCAGTACTTC. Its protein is CASSQEASGRAKNIQYF.

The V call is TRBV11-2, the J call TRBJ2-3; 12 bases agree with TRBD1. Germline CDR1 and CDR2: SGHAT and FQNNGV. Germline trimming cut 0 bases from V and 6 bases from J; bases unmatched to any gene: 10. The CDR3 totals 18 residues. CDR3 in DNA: TGTGCCAGCAGCTTAGATCTAGGGACAGGGGGCTCCAAGGATACGCAGTATTTT. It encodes CASSLDLGTGGSKDTQYF.

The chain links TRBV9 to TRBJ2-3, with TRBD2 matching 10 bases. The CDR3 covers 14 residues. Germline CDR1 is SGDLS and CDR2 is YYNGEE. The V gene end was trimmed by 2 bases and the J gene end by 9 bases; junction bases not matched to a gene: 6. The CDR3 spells CASSVRTSGETQYF. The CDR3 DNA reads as TGTGCCAGCAGCGTCAGGACTAGCGGCGAGACGCAGTATTTT.

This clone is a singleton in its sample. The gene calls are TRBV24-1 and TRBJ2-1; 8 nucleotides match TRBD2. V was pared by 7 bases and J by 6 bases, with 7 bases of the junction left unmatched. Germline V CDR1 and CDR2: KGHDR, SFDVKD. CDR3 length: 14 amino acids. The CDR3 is CATSQWGLVNEQFF. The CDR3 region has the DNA TGTGCCACCAGCCAATGGGGACTAGTCAATGAGCAGTTCTTC.

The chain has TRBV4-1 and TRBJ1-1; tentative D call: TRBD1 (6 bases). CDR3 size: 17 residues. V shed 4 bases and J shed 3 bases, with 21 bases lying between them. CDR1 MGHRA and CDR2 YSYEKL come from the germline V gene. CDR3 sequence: CASSRKSYSGGHTEAFF. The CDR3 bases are TGCGCCAGCAGCCGAAAAAGTTATTCGGGGGGCCACACTGAAGCTTTCTTT.

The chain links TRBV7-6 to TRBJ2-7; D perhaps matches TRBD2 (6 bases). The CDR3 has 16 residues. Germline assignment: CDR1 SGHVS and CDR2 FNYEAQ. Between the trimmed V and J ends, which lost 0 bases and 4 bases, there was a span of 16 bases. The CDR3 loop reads CASSLAPSGTFYEQYF. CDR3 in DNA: TGTGCCAGCAGCTTAGCACCGTCCGGGACTTTTTACGAGCAGTACTTC.

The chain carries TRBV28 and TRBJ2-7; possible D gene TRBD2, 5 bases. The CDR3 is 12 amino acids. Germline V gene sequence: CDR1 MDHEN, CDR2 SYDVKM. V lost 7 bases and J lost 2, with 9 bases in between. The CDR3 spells CASTGRTYEQYF. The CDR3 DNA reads TGTGCCAGCACTGGGAGAACCTACGAGCAGTACTTC.

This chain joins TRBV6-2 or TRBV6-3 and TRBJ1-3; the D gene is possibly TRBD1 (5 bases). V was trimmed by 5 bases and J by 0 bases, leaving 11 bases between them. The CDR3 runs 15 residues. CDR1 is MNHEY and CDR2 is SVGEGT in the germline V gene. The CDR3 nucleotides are TGTGCCAGCAGTCGCCCGGGGGACTCTGGAAACACCATATATTTT. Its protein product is CASSRPGDSGNTIYF.

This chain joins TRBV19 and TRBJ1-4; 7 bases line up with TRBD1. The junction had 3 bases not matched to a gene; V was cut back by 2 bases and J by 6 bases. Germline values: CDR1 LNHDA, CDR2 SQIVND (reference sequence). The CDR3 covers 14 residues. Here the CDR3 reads CASSITGDHEKLFF. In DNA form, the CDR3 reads TGTGCCAGTAGTATAACAGGGGACCATGAAAAACTGTTTTTT.

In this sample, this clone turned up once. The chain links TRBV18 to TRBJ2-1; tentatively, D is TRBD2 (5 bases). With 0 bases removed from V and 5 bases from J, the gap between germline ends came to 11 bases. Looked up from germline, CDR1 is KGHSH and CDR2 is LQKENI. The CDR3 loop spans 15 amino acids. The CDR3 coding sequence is TGTGCCAGCTCACCACCCAGCGGCCCCAACAATGAGCAGTTCTTC. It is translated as CASSPPSGPNNEQFF.